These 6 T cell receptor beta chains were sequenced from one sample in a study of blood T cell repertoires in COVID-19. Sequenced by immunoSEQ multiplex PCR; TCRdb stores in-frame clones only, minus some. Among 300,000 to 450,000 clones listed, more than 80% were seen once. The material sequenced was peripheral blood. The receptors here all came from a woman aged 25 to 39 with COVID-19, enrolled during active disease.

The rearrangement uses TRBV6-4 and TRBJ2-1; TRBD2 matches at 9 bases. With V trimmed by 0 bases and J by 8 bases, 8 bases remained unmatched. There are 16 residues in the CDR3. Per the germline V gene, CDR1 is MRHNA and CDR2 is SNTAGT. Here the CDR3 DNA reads TGTGCCAGCAGTGACTCGTGGCGGGAGGGCCGAGATGAGCAGTTCTTC. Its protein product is CASSDSWREGRDEQFF.

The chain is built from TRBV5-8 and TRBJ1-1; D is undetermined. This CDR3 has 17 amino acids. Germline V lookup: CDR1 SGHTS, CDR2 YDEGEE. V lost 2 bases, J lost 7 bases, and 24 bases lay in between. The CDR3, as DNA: TGTGCCAGCAGCTTAGCGGTCCTGGCAGCTCCCGCGGGTGAAGCTTTCTTT. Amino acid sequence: CASSLAVLAAPAGEAFF. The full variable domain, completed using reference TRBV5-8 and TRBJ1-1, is EAGVTQSPTHLIKTRGQQATLRCSPISGHTSVYWYQQALGLGLQFLLWYDEGEERNRGNFPPRFSGRQFPNYSSELNVNALELEDSALYLCASSLAVLAAPAGEAFFGQGTRLTVV.

The CDR3 nucleotides are TGTGCCAGCAGCTTAAGGGGGACTAGCGTACCCCCAGAACTGTTCTTC. This codes for CASSLRGTSVPPELFF. J is TRBJ2-1 and V is TRBV7-9; TRBD2 aligns across 10 bases. Germline lookup yields CDR1 SEHNR and CDR2 FQNEAQ (reference sequence). J gave up 15 bases and V 2 bases, and 16 bases lay outside the gene matches. The CDR3 has 16 residues.

CDR3 protein: CASRYTQETQYF. The CDR3 bases are TGCGCCAGCAGGTACACACAAGAGACCCAGTACTTC. This chain connects TRBV5-1 to TRBJ2-5; D not certain. The CDR3 extends over 12 amino acids. The germline gives CDR1 SGHRS, CDR2 YFSETQ. Trimming cost V 5 bases and J 2 bases, with 7 bases left between them. Looking up the rest from reference TRBV5-1 and TRBJ2-5 gives the full variable domain: KAGVTQTPRYLIKTRGQQVTLSCSPISGHRSVSWYQQTPGQGLQFLFEYFSETQRNKGNFPGRFSGRQFSNSRSEMNVSTLELGDSALYLCASRYTQETQYFGPGTRLLVL.

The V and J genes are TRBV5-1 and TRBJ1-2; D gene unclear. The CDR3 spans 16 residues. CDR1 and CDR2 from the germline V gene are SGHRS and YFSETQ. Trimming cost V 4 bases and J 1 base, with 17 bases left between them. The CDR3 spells CASSQVDSGFNYGYTF. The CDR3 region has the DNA TGCGCCAGCAGCCAGGTGGATAGTGGGTTTAACTATGGCTACACCTTC.

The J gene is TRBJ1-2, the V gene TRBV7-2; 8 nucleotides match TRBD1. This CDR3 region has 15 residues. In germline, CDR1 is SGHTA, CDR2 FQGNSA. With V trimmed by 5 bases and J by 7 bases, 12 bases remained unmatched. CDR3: CASSEMRQGMSGYTF. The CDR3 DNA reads TGTGCCAGCAGCGAAATGCGACAGGGGATGTCTGGCTACACCTTC.